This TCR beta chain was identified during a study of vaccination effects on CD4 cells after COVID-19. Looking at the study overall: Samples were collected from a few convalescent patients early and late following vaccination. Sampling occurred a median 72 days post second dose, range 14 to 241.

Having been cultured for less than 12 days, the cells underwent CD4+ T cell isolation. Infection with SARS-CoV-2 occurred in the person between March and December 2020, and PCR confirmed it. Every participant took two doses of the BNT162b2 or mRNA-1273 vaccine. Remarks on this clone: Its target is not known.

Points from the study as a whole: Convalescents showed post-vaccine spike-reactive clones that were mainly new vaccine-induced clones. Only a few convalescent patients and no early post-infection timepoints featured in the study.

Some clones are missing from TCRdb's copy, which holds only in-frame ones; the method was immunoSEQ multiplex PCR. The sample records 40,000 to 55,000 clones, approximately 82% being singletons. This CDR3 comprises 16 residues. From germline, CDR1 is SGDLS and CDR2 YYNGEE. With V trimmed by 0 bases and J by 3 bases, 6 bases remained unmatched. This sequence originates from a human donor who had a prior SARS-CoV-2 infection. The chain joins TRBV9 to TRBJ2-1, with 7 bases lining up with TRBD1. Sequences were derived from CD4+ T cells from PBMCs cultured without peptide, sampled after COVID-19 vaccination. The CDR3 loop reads CASSVGTGVNYNEQFF. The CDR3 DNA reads TGTGCCAGCAGCGTAGGTACAGGGGTTAACTACAATGAGCAGTTCTTC.